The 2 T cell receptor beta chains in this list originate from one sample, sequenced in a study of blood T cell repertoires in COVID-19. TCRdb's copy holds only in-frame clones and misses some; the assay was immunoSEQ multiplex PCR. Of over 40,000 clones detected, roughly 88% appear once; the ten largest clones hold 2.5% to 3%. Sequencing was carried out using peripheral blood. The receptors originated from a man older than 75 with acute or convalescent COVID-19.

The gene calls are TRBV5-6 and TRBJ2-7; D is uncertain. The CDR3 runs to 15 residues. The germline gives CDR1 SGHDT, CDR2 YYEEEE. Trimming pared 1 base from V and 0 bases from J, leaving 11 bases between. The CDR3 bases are TGTGCCAGCAGCTTGCTGACTGGGTTCTCCTACGAGCAGTACTTC. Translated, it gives CASSLLTGFSYEQYF. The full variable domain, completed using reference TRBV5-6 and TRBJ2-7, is DAGVTQSPTHLIKTRGQQVTLRCSPKSGHDTVSWYQQALGQGPQFIFQYYEEEERQRGNFPDRFSGHQFPNYSSELNVNALLLGDSALYLCASSLLTGFSYEQYFGPGTRLTVT.

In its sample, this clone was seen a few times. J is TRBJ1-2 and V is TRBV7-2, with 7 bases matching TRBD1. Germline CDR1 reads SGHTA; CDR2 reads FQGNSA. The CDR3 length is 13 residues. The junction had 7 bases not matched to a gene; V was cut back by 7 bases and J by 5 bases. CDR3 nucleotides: TGTGCCAGCACCCGGGACAGAATTTATGGCTACACCTTC. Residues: CASTRDRIYGYTF.